The entry below gives a single T cell receptor beta chain sequence along with its context. What it binds is unknown. Germline V lookup: CDR1 LGHDT, CDR2 YNNKEL (reference sequence). The J segment lost 7 bases and the V segment lost 4 bases, leaving 20 bases of the junction unmatched. The CDR3 is 19 amino acids. The data derive from a study of T cell responses to AZD1222 COVID-19 vaccine. Study results and limitations: Spike-wide coverage was observed for vaccine-associated CD4 TCRs, with dominant responses at 160-218 and 743-854. Donors were mostly white British, more females; clonal diversity possibly underestimated. Just six AZD1222 recipients were seropositive at baseline. Nearly half of spike-specific TCRs reportedly go after variant regions that carry no mutations.

Some clones are missing from TCRdb's copy, which holds only in-frame ones; the method was immunoSEQ multiplex PCR. The sample carries a few hundred thousand clones, 93% recorded once. The J gene is TRBJ1-4, the V gene TRBV3-1 (or the pseudogene TRBV3-2); TRBD1 matches 8 bases. The receptor's source is an adult in good health. Sequencing used peripheral blood, obtained on day 0 of AZD1222 vaccination. The CDR3 sequence is CASSRREDRAYSRGEKLFF. CDR3 sequence (DNA): TGTGCCAGCAGCCGGCGGGAGGACAGGGCATACTCCCGGGGTGAAAAACTGTTTTTT.